This T cell receptor (beta chain) came from a study of shared clonotypes between healthy human individuals. The repertoire was sequenced with immunoSEQ multiplex PCR; TCRdb's copy has only in-frame clones and lacks some. The sample holds about 820,000 clones; 85% to 95% are singletons and the top ten take 20% to 30%. From germline, CDR1 is SNHLY and CDR2 FYNNEI. CDR3 size: 12 residues. Trimming stripped 7 bases from V and 0 bases from J, with 4 bases between. Terminally differentiated effector memory CD45RA+ cells were excluded from the naive CD8 cells, which were CD45RO-negative and positively selected for CCR7.

The gene calls are TRBV2 and TRBJ2-1, with D unclear. Specimen: naive CD8+ T cells sorted from blood. This TCR derives from a man aged 25 to 45 in good health. This CDR3 is CASTFSYNEQFF. Written as DNA, the CDR3 is TGTGCCAGCACCTTCTCCTACAATGAGCAGTTCTTC.